Sequencing of this TCR beta chain was carried out in a study of cytomegalovirus exposure and HLA in healthy donors (dated by TCRdb to about 2017). Concerning the study at large: According to an earlier analysis of several hundred of the donors, about 179 million T cells yielded 117 million unique TCR beta sequences and about 300 Gb of sequence data. An earlier analysis of roughly 580 of the donors used high-throughput TCR beta sequencing to judge whether each TCR beta V gene segment behaved as functional or pseudogenic. Approximately 300 gigabases of sequencing data and approximately 91 million unique TCR sequences made up an early release that covered about 640 HLA-typed donors. Class I and class II HLA loci were covered by the typing at four-digit resolution. Roughly five DR-DQ haplotypes were treated as single units for association and clustering because of strong linkage in the cohort. In a later analysis, previously published TCR beta repertoires from about 640 donors were re-analyzed and high-resolution HLA genotyping was added so that TCR occurrence patterns could be studied. Using immunosequencing, the study profiled T cell repertoires from 550 to 750 subjects and related those repertoires to cytomegalovirus serostatus. Every repertoire in the discovery cohort had been generated on one and the same sequencing platform. Of the roughly 400 genotyped donors, 70% to 90% were placed in the genetic ancestry cluster associated with self-reported Caucasian donors. The number of typed donors differed by locus: about 629-630 for A, B, C, DRB1 and DQB1; approximately 520 for DQA1; over 600 for DPA1; and roughly 470 for DPB1. Genome-wide SNP genotypes for about 55% of the 666 donors were used in a later genetic analysis, which treated that subset as a discovery cohort. High-throughput TCR immunosequencing, statistical association of individual TCRs with disease status, and machine learning were combined to predict cytomegalovirus infection status. Among around 400 genotyped donors of the cohort, an average of approximately 250,000 unique TCR beta nucleotide sequences were sequenced per donor, roughly 20% of them non-productive. The study aimed to test whether cataloging public T cell receptors could reveal signatures of past pathogen exposure. Donor age, sex, ethnicity and CMV serostatus were compiled alongside the repertoire data. Rather than using new phenotypic data, the later analysis identified candidate immune exposures from TCR beta sequences and from how often those sequences occurred across donors. A separate validation cohort of about 110 different subjects was used in addition to the approximately 670-subject first cohort.

Library construction relied on the immunoSEQ multiplex PCR assay. For the multiplex PCR, a mixture combining 60 forward primers for TCR Vbeta segments and 13 reverse primers for TCR Jbeta segments was used. The CDR3 region of rearranged TCR beta genes was amplified from genomic DNA with a multiplex PCR assay. On the Illumina HiSeq System, the amplified TCR beta libraries were sequenced as 87-base-pair reads. As for the authors' bioinformatics: A later analysis tallied tens of millions of unique TCR beta chains across the 666 repertoires, and approximately 12 million of those chains were shared by two or more donors. To remove PCR and sequencing errors, raw reads were error-corrected and collapsed into unique sequences using a nearest-neighbor algorithm that merged closely related sequences. To assign V, D and J gene segments, CDR3 sequences were aligned to IMGT reference sequences. For a sequence to be retained, a match of at least six nucleotides was required to both a V gene segment and a J gene segment. Rearrangements were called productive when the CDR3 lacked stop codons and stayed in frame with V and J; all others were non-productive. CDR3 was defined by IMGT convention, running from the second conserved V-encoded cysteine to the conserved J-encoded phenylalanine. Sequences without an unambiguous match to a single V gene segment were excluded from the earlier analysis of 450 to 650 of the donors. An earlier analysis of several hundred of the donors called V segments functional above 56.7% productive rearrangements and segregating when the between-donor standard deviation exceeded 5%. A statistical classification framework was developed to diagnose cytomegalovirus status using the catalog of TCR beta chain sequences. In a later analysis, TCR nucleotide sequences were compared against IMGT/GENE-DB human TR gene sequences so that V and J genes could be assigned. In a later analysis, CDR3 sequences and most-parsimonious VDJ recombination scenarios were assigned using the TCRdist pipeline. In a later analysis, every TCR beta chain was defined by the combination of its CDR3 amino acid sequence and its V-gene family, and reads without a unique V-gene family were dropped. To address suspected cross-contamination and a sequencing artifact, a later analysis removed roughly 640 highly shared, low-generation-probability nucleotide sequences. In a later analysis, a clonal expansion index was calculated for each public chain from normalized within-repertoire ranks of inferred template counts. A later analysis computed generation probabilities with a VDJ recombination model fitted to out-of-frame rearrangements, and checked the results against IGoR. In a later analysis, hypergeometric tests were used to score TCR-TCR, TCR-HLA and TCR-CMV co-occurrence, with a repertoire-size bias correction applied to TCR pairs. In a later analysis, false discovery rates were estimated by permuting HLA or CMV assignments 20 times. In a later analysis, co-occurring TCRs were grouped with DBSCAN, and TCRdist sequence similarity was added when clustering was performed within HLA-allele-positive subsets. Repertoires with fewer than 30,000 or more than 120,000 public chains, plus five repertoires with anomalous nucleotide sharing, were excluded from co-occurrence clustering. Entries here come from immuneACCESS through TCRdb and include only in-frame sequences with V and J called. Some clones fail to appear in such tables; in the studies checked, an unresolved V gene covers under half of the shortfall, and the cause of the remainder is unknown. That table gives V, J and clone size, and the DNA gave D and trimming. The sample has roughly 180,000 clones on record, roughly 9.5% of them singletons. The ten largest clones take up roughly 1.3% of the sample.

The cohort comprised around 700 healthy bone marrow donors. Cohort members were all nominally healthy when sampled, although unrecorded immune exposures were likely present. The donor was CMV seropositive and belonged to the group of around 300 seropositive cohort members. Each donor provided a peripheral blood sample, and peripheral blood mononuclear cells were used for TCR beta sequencing. Genomic DNA extraction from the blood cell samples was performed with the Qiagen DNeasy Blood Extraction Kit. Relative to germline, V is missing 4 bases and J is missing 4 bases, with 11 bases of the junction outside any gene match. Reading the germline V gene gives CDR1 MNHNS and CDR2 SASEGT. Measured from the cysteine to the phenylalanine, the CDR3 is 16 residues long. Only the CDR3 portion is preserved as DNA: 48 bases, with reading frame beginning at the first base. About this clone: No antigen is known for it. Nothing much larger sits one base from this clone, and base qualities are not available.

The study at large found these results: A later analysis reported that several top co-occurrence clusters appeared linked to parvovirus B19, influenza, CMV and Epstein-Barr virus. A cluster of highly shared sequence variants was judged likely to be a technical artifact of the sequencing pipeline. Linkage disequilibrium might explain the correlated functional status among segregating V segments, but an unknown experimental factor could not be ruled out. A further reported finding was that TCR beta sequences accurately predicted the HLA-A and HLA-B alleles for most subjects in the first cohort. Because counts were too low, seventeen rarely observed V segments, including chromosome 9 orphons, were left out of the earlier analysis of 500 to 650 of the donors. HLA typing was unavailable for some donors at each locus, so association tests used only the typed subset. A later genetic analysis reported fewer N-insertions in productive TCRs among donors in an Asian-associated ancestry cluster than the roughly 690-donor mean. In vitro tests confirmed that a few of the cytomegalovirus-associated TCR beta chains recognize cytomegalovirus antigens. CMV serostatus was the only immune exposure information available for the cohort. When HLA alleles, especially DR and DQ, strongly co-occurred, TCR associations were difficult to assign to individual alleles. According to the authors, the approach could potentially be generalized to other disease states and immunological phenotypes. The presence/absence analyses assumed that sequencing depth was roughly uniform across donors, and that assumption may not be true. Compared with equally common non-associated chains, HLA-associated TCR beta chains in a later analysis were more clonally expanded and had lower generation probabilities. In this cohort, only TCR beta chains were sequenced, and detectable features were limited by the absence of alpha or paired-chain data. Cytomegalovirus status was reported to be diagnosed by the classifier with high specificity and sensitivity in both the original and validation cohorts. The study listed around 160 TCR beta chains as associated with cytomegalovirus. According to a later analysis, most CMV-associated TCR beta chains appeared to be HLA-restricted, and the HLA associations seemed to be driven largely by CMV exposure. Most TCR sequences were seen in very few donors, while some public TCRs were found in many individuals. In a later genetic analysis, a missense DCLRE1C variant was associated with V-gene and J-gene trimming of TCR beta chains, and the association was replicated in an independent cohort. An earlier analysis of approximately 600 of the donors showed that most TCR beta V segments appeared in productive rearrangements either about 87% or about 30% of the time, which broadly matched IMGT annotations. In a later analysis, TCR association rates were found to vary across HLA loci, with the most associated TCRs seen for DRB1 alleles and the fewest for HLA-C alleles. Some IMGT-functional V segments, including TRBV6-2 and TRBV6-3, could not be distinguished by the 87-base-pair reads and were therefore excluded. A later analysis associated roughly 17,000 TCR beta sequences with specific HLA alleles at a false discovery rate of 0.05.

Sequenced sample: PBMCs. The clonotype was recovered from a woman aged 30 to 39 in good health and CMV-seropositive. Recombination joined TRBV6-1 with TRBJ1-2; 8 nucleotides in the junction match TRBD1. The CDR3 reads as follows: CASSGNGQGAGYGYTF. The sequence in DNA is TGTGCCAGCAGTGGGAACGGACAGGGCGCGGGCTATGGCTACACCTTC.